This is a list of T cell receptor beta chains from one sample in a study of T-cell memory formation after mild COVID-19. One entry per CDR3 protein, called by TCRdb with MiXCR from the 5' RACE reads. This table has under 300,000 distinct CDR3 sequences, 8.2% appearing once. The sequenced material came from PBMCs or a T cell subset sorted from them (not recorded which). These receptors all stem from a man aged 18 to 35 who had mild COVID-19 (a few samples of this study predate the infection). Cell type and time point are not known. CDR3s include the opening cysteine and the closing phenylalanine or tryptophan. The size field is filled for only some rows; it gives once, few, many or a size class.

TRBV25-1	many	TRBJ2-5	14	CASSARDGQETQYF
TRBV7-3	many	TRBJ2-6	18	CASSLVATGFSGANVLTF
TRBV12-3/TRBV12-4	NA	TRBJ1-1	13	CASSFAIATEAFF
TRBV15	few	TRBJ1-1	16	CATSRDEGNLNTEAFF
TRBV2	few	TRBJ2-6	15	CASSGTGAGANVLTF
TRBV15	many	TRBJ2-1	11	CATSGWSEQFF
TRBV12-3/TRBV12-4	few	TRBJ2-2	12	CASGQNTGELFF
TRBV7-6	few	TRBJ2-7	16	CASSLAGGSQGGEQYF
TRBV5-1	many	TRBJ1-5	15	CASSLGQGGNQPQHF
TRBV19	few	TRBJ1-2	15	CASKAGALTNYGYTF
TRBV5-1	few	TRBJ1-1	15	CASSYRSGGNTEAFF
TRBV5-1	NA	TRBJ1-6	14	CASSLGQSNSPLHF
TRBV3-1	many	TRBJ2-5	15	CASSPPWGGPETQYF
TRBV5-1	many	TRBJ2-3	12	CASRDSADTQYF
TRBV20-1	many	TRBJ2-1	15	CSARDPRGGYNEQFF
TRBV5-1	NA	TRBJ2-5	15	CASSSSSGKGETQYF
TRBV15	NA	TRBJ2-5	15	CATSSRDRGQETQYF